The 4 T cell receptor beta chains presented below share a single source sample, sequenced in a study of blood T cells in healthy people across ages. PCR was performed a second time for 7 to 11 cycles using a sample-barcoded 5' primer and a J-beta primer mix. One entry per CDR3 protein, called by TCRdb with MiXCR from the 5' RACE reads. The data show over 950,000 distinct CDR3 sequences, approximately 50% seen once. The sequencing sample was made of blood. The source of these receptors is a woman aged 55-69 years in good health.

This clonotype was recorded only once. As DNA, the CDR3 is TGTGCCAGCTCACCACCGGGACTCGCCGAATACAATGAGCAGTTCTTC. It yields the protein CASSPPGLAEYNEQFF. This sequence joins TRBV18 and TRBJ2-1; a possible D gene is TRBD2 (6 bases). With 0 bases removed from V and 4 bases from J, the gap between germline ends came to 13 bases. The CDR3 covers 16 residues. Germline lookup yields CDR1 KGHSH and CDR2 LQKENI. Filled out from reference TRBV18 and TRBJ2-1, the complete variable domain reads NAGVMQNPRHLVRRRGQEARLRCSPMKGHSHVYWYRQLPEEGLKFMVYLQKENIIDESGMPKERFSAEFPKEGPSILRIQQVVRGDSAAYFCASSPPGLAEYNEQFFGPGTRLTVL.

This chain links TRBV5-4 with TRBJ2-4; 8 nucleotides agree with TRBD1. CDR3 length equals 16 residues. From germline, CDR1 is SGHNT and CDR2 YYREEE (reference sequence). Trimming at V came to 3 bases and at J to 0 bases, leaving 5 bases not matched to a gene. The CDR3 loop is CASSSGQGVAKNIQYF. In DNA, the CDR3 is TGTGCCAGCAGCTCTGGACAGGGAGTAGCCAAAAACATTCAGTACTTC.

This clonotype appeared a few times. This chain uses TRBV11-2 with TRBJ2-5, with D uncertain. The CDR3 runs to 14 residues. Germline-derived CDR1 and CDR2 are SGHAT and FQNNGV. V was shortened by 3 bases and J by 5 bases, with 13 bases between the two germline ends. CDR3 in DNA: TGTGCCAGCAGCTTGGTAGGGATTCGGGAGACCCAGTACTTC. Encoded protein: CASSLVGIRETQYF. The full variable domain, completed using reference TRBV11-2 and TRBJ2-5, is EAGVAQSPRYKIIEKRQSVAFWCNPISGHATLYWYQQILGQGPKLLIQFQNNGVVDDSQLPKDRFSAERLKGVDSTLKIQPAKLEDSAVYLCASSLVGIRETQYFGPGTRLLVL.

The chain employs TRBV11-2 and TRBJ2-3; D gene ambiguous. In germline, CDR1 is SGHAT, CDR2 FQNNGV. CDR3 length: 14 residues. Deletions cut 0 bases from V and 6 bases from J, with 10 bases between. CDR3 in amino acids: CASSLDGGWDTQYF. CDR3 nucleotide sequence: TGTGCCAGCAGCTTAGATGGTGGCTGGGATACGCAGTATTTT.